The 29 T cell receptor beta chains reported below all come from one sample, sequenced in a study of blood T cell repertoires in COVID-19. The data were produced by immunoSEQ multiplex PCR, yet TCRdb's version contains in-frame clones alone and is incomplete. The sample shows roughly 50,000 clones, approximately 83% of them seen only once. The sample comprised peripheral blood. Every receptor here comes from a human donor in a cohort sampled during active COVID-19.

The chain links TRBV19 to TRBJ1-6; TRBD1 aligns across 9 bases. The V and J ends lost 6 bases and 7 bases, in that order; junction bases with no gene match: 7. The CDR3 runs to 15 residues. CDR1 and CDR2 from the germline V gene are LNHDA and SQIVND (reference sequence). CDR3 sequence (DNA): TGTGCCAGTAGCGTCGGGACAGGGAGAAATTCACCCCTCCACTTT. Amino acids: CASSVGTGRNSPLHF.

The genes are TRBV4-1 and TRBJ2-7; D not certain. Trimming removed 0 bases at V and 0 bases at J, with 9 bases between. The CDR3 runs to 15 residues. Germline values: CDR1 MGHRA, CDR2 YSYEKL. CDR3 protein: CASSQDSPSSYEQYF. The CDR3 DNA follows: TGCGCCAGCAGCCAAGACAGTCCCAGCTCCTACGAGCAGTACTTC.

V is TRBV24-1 and J is TRBJ2-1; TRBD2 matches 11 bases. CDR1 is KGHDR, CDR2 SFDVKD, per germline. This CDR3 is built from 18 residues. The J segment lost 0 bases and the V segment lost 4 bases, leaving 7 bases of the junction unmatched. The CDR3 loop reads CATSDLRLAGRSYNEQFF. CDR3 sequence (DNA): TGTGCCACCAGTGACCTTCGACTAGCGGGACGCTCCTACAATGAGCAGTTCTTC.

In nucleotides, the CDR3 is TGCGCCAGCAGCCAATCCCCCCGGACGAGGGATCAGCCCCAGCATTTT. Its translation is CASSQSPRTRDQPQHF. This chain joins TRBV4-1 and TRBJ1-5, with D uncertain. Looked up from germline, CDR1 is MGHRA and CDR2 is YSYEKL. The CDR3 contains 16 residues. Trimming took off 2 bases at V and 5 bases at J, with 16 bases between the two ends.

The chain links TRBV6-1 to TRBJ2-1; weak D call: TRBD2 (6 bases). This CDR3 region has 16 residues. Trimming shortened V by 3 bases and J by 6 bases, and 18 bases separated the two germline ends. Germline V gene data show CDR1 as MNHNS and CDR2 as SASEGT. The CDR3 DNA sequence: TGTGCCAGCAGTGACCCACCTGGGACTGGGCTCAATGAGCAGTTCTTC. Residues: CASSDPPGTGLNEQFF.

This CDR3 is CASSHNDRRQGNTIYF. The CDR3 coding sequence is TGCGCCAGCAGCCATAATGACAGGCGCCAGGGAAACACCATATATTTT. The chain recombines TRBV4-1 with TRBJ1-3, with TRBD1 as a possible D gene (6 bases). The germline CDR1 and CDR2 sequences are MGHRA and YSYEKL. The length of the CDR3 is 16 residues. The ends were cut back, 3 bases at V and 4 bases at J, with 16 bases in the middle.

The chain joins TRBV27 to TRBJ2-3; D is undetermined. The germline CDR1 and CDR2 sequences are MNHEY and SMNVEV (reference sequence). The CDR3 has 14 amino acids. V was cut by 6 bases and J by 3 bases, with 13 bases left in between. The DNA for the CDR3 is TGTGCCAGCAGCCCACCCTCCCGGACAGATACGCAGTATTTT. The encoded protein is CASSPPSRTDTQYF.

The rearrangement links TRBV10-3 to TRBJ2-2; 13 nucleotides agree with TRBD2. Germline V gene lookup returns CDR1 ENHRY and CDR2 SYGVKD. This CDR3 is built from 17 residues. The trim removed 4 bases at V and 6 bases at J, leaving 8 bases unmatched. CDR3 in amino acids: CAISGGLAGSRAGELFF. CDR3 nucleotides: TGTGCCATCAGTGGGGGACTAGCGGGAAGTCGGGCCGGGGAGCTGTTTTTT.

J is TRBJ2-2 and V is TRBV7-9, with a possible D match to TRBD2 (5 bases). Germline V gives CDR1 SEHNR, CDR2 FQNEAQ (reference sequence). V was trimmed by 4 bases and J by 1 base, leaving 19 bases between them. The CDR3 totals 18 residues. CDR3: CASSSIYVRAGNTGELFF. CDR3 DNA: TGTGCCAGCAGCTCCATTTACGTGAGGGCAGGGAACACCGGGGAGCTGTTTTTT.

V and J are TRBV9 and TRBJ2-1; D possibly corresponds to TRBD2 (6 bases). There are 17 residues in the CDR3. Per the germline V gene, CDR1 is SGDLS and CDR2 is YYNGEE. V lost 1 base to trimming and J lost 0 bases, with 14 bases between them. CDR3 protein: CASSVKGGGSSYNEQFF. The CDR3 DNA follows: TGTGCCAGCAGCGTAAAGGGTGGGGGGAGCTCCTACAATGAGCAGTTCTTC.

The chain is built from TRBV5-4 and TRBJ2-3, with a tentative D call TRBD2 (6 bases). Germline values: CDR1 SGHNT, CDR2 YYREEE (reference sequence). V shed 4 bases and J shed 7 bases, with 16 bases lying between them. The CDR3 is 14 residues long. CDR3 coding DNA: TGTGCCAGCAGCCCCTCGGGACTCGCGAATACGCAGTATTTT. Encoded protein: CASSPSGLANTQYF.

The chain employs TRBV7-8 and TRBJ2-7; 11 bases fit TRBD1. The trim removed 4 bases at V and 6 bases at J, leaving 5 bases unmatched. This CDR3 region has 14 residues. CDR1 is SGHVS and CDR2 is FQNEAQ in the germline V gene. The CDR3 bases are TGTGCCAGCAGCTGGAGGGACAGGGGGACCGAGCAGTACTTC. It translates to CASSWRDRGTEQYF.

The rearrangement uses TRBV11-2 and TRBJ1-5, with D unresolved. The ends were cut back, 1 base at V and 5 bases at J, with 12 bases in the middle. This CDR3 is 15 amino acids long. Germline V gene data show CDR1 as SGHAT and CDR2 as FQNNGV. The CDR3 region is CASSLAGGSDQPQHF. CDR3 DNA sequence: TGTGCCAGCAGCTTAGCGGGAGGGAGTGATCAGCCCCAGCATTTT.

The chain is built from TRBV5-1 and TRBJ2-7; maybe TRBD1 (6 bases). Germline V gene lookup returns CDR1 SGHRS and CDR2 YFSETQ. The CDR3 has 16 residues. With 3 bases removed from V and 2 bases from J, the gap between germline ends came to 18 bases. The chain's CDR3 is CASSSKPTGRTYEQYF. For the CDR3, the DNA is TGCGCCAGCAGCTCCAAGCCCACAGGGAGAACCTACGAGCAGTACTTC.

This clone has just a few counts. The chain carries TRBV6-1 and TRBJ2-3; TRBD2 might be the D (5 bases). There are 16 residues in the CDR3. Per the germline V gene, CDR1 is MNHNS and CDR2 is SASEGT. V was trimmed by 3 bases and J by 1 base, leaving 14 bases between them. CDR3 in amino acids: CASSDGENKGTDTQYF. CDR3 nucleotide sequence: TGTGCCAGCAGTGATGGGGAGAACAAAGGCACAGATACGCAGTATTTT.

This chain connects TRBV11-2 to TRBJ1-2; 9 positions match TRBD1. CDR1 SGHAT and CDR2 FQNNGV come from the germline V gene. Trimming removed 3 bases from V and 4 bases from J; junction bases left unmatched: 9. CDR3 length equals 16 residues. The DNA of the CDR3 is TGTGCCAGCAGCTTGGATTGGGGACAGGGTATCTATGGCTACACCTTC. It is translated as CASSLDWGQGIYGYTF.

CDR3 loop: CASSEQGAFSEAFF. The CDR3 DNA reads as TGTGCCAGTAGCGAGCAGGGGGCGTTCTCTGAAGCTTTCTTT. The rearrangement joins TRBV19 to TRBJ1-1; 8 nucleotides align to TRBD1. CDR1 LNHDA and CDR2 SQIVND come from the germline V gene (reference sequence). The CDR3 has 14 residues. Trimming cost V 6 bases and J 6 bases; bases outside gene matches: 9.

V gene TRBV18 combines with J gene TRBJ2-1; 8 bases align to TRBD2. V shed 6 bases and J 7 bases; nucleotides not matched to a gene: 11. The CDR3 loop spans 15 amino acids. Germline CDR1 KGHSH, CDR2 LQKENI. CDR3 protein: CASSPPGGLGNEQFF. CDR3 coding DNA: TGTGCCAGCTCCCCTCCGGGGGGACTAGGGAATGAGCAGTTCTTC.

The gene calls are TRBV20-1 and TRBJ1-6; D remains unclear. The V gene lost 3 bases and the J gene lost 0 bases, with 9 bases spanning the gap. This CDR3 has 15 residues. Germline lookup yields CDR1 DFQATT and CDR2 SNEGSKA (reference sequence). CDR3 coding DNA: TGCAGTGCTAGTCCGGAGGGCTCCTATAATTCACCCCTCCACTTT. The encoded protein is CSASPEGSYNSPLHF.

By sample share, this clone is medium-sized. This rearrangement joins TRBV28 to TRBJ1-3; D is unclear. CDR1 is MDHEN and CDR2 is SYDVKM in the germline V gene. The V gene lost 0 bases and the J gene lost 1 base, with 13 bases spanning the gap. The CDR3 covers 17 residues. The CDR3 DNA reads TGTGCCAGCAGTTTATGCGTCAGGAGGTGGTCTGGAAACACCATATATTTT. Residues: CASSLCVRRWSGNTIYF.

J is TRBJ2-3 and V is TRBV5-4, with 11 positions matching TRBD2. Losses at the gene ends were 10 bases for V and 1 base for J; bases not matched to a gene: 11. The CDR3 loop spans 16 amino acids. Germline CDR1 is SGHNT and CDR2 is YYREEE (reference sequence). The DNA for the CDR3 is TGTGCCGGGGGGACTAGCGGTCCGCCCCGCACAGATACGCAGTATTTT. Its protein is CAGGTSGPPRTDTQYF. The full variable domain, with the rest looked up from reference TRBV5-4 and TRBJ2-3, is ETGVTQSPTHLIKTRGQQVTLRCSSQSGHNTVSWYQQALGQGPQFIFQYYREEENGRGNFPPRFSGLQFPNYSSELNVNALELDDSALYLCAGGTSGPPRTDTQYFGPGTRLTVL.

This clone was counted a single time. The V gene is TRBV3-1 (or the pseudogene TRBV3-2), the J gene TRBJ1-4, with D perhaps matching TRBD1 (6 bases). V gave up 0 bases and J gave up 6 bases, with 14 bases separating them. Germline CDR1 and CDR2: LGHDT and YNNKEL (reference sequence). This CDR3 has 16 amino acids. The CDR3 nucleotides read TGTGCCAGCAGCCAAGAAGAGGGGGATTTCGATGAAAAACTGTTTTTT. Its translation is CASSQEEGDFDEKLFF.

This sequence joins TRBV3-1 (or the pseudogene TRBV3-2) and TRBJ2-5, with D tentatively TRBD1 (6 bases). CDR1 is LGHDT, CDR2 YNNKEL, per germline (reference sequence). Trimming removed 3 bases at V and 5 bases at J, with 19 bases between. CDR3 size: 16 residues. The CDR3 loop is CASSQGAPTKMETQYF. The DNA of the CDR3 is TGTGCCAGCAGCCAGGGGGCGCCCACGAAGATGGAGACCCAGTACTTC.

The chain links TRBV5-1 to TRBJ1-4; 9 bases agree with TRBD1. The CDR3 length is 15 residues. V trimming: 5 bases; J trimming: 8 bases; junction bases outside the gene matches: 10. Germline values: CDR1 SGHRS, CDR2 YFSETQ. In nucleotides, the CDR3 is TGCGCCAGCAGGGCGACACAGGGGGCAGAGGAAAAACTGTTTTTT. This gives the protein CASRATQGAEEKLFF.

This rearrangement joins TRBV6-2 or TRBV6-3 to TRBJ1-1, with D uncertain. This CDR3 contains 13 residues. CDR1 MNHEY and CDR2 SVGEGT come from the germline V gene. V lost 6 bases and J 5 bases, leaving 13 bases between the germline ends. The CDR3 DNA reads as TGTGCCAGCAGCCCAAATGGCGGTACTGAAGCTTTCTTT. Its protein product is CASSPNGGTEAFF.

This clone was picked up one time. The V call is TRBV4-1, the J call TRBJ1-2; TRBD1 aligns across 8 bases. Per germline, CDR1 MGHRA and CDR2 YSYEKL. This CDR3 contains 14 residues. The junction had 5 bases not matched to a gene; V was cut back by 0 bases and J by 8 bases. DNA for the CDR3: TGCGCCAGCAGCCAAGAGGACAGGGTGGGGGGCTACACCTTC. Translated, it gives CASSQEDRVGGYTF.

V gene TRBV30 combines with J gene TRBJ1-5, with TRBD1 as a possible D gene (5 bases). The CDR3 is 16 amino acids. V shed 2 bases and J shed 3 bases, with 17 bases lying between them. CDR1 and CDR2 from the germline V gene are GTSNPN and SVGIG (reference sequence). The CDR3 nucleotides read TGTGCCTGGAGTCTAACTGGGGCAGGGTTCAATCAGCCCCAGCATTTT. Translating gives CAWSLTGAGFNQPQHF.

The V call is TRBV4-2, the J call TRBJ2-5; 7 bases are shared with TRBD2. After removal of 3 bases from V and 4 bases from J, the junction contained 5 bases not matched to a gene. CDR1 LGHNA and CDR2 YNFKEQ come from the germline V gene. The CDR3 runs 14 residues. The CDR3 DNA follows: TGTGCCAGCAGCCAGAGGGGAGGGGTAGAGACCCAGTACTTC. This encodes CASSQRGGVETQYF.

The V and J genes are TRBV5-4 and TRBJ2-5, with TRBD2 identical over 10 bases. The CDR3 is made up of 15 amino acids. V shed 7 bases, J shed 2 bases, and the junction held 8 bases outside the gene matches. Germline-derived CDR1 and CDR2 are SGHNT and YYREEE (reference sequence). The CDR3 region has the DNA TGTGCCAGCGGGTCCTTAGCGGGAGGACAAGAGACCCAGTACTTC. This sequence encodes CASGSLAGGQETQYF.